A single sample gave rise to the 20 T cell receptor beta chains below, sequenced in a study of OX40 agonist ivuxolimab in advanced cancers. Libraries were prepared by immunoSEQ multiplex PCR; TCRdb keeps only in-frame clonotypes and omits some of them. The repertoire has approximately 30,000 clones, about 86% of them found once; the top ten carry approximately 33%. The material sequenced was CD4+ or CD8+ T cells sorted from blood, taken in a trial of the OX40 agonist ivuxolimab. These receptors came from an adult with an advanced solid tumor such as melanoma, head and neck, liver or kidney cancer.

This clone was counted between two and nine times. V is TRBV5-1 and J is TRBJ2-7; tentatively, D is TRBD2 (6 bases). V was clipped by 7 bases and J by 6 bases, with 11 bases between them. CDR3 length equals 11 residues. Looked up from germline, CDR1 is SGHRS and CDR2 is YFSETQ. In DNA, the CDR3 is TGCGCCAGCGGTGGGGGAGGCGAGCAGTACTTC. As protein: CASGGGGEQYF.

V is TRBV29-1 and J is TRBJ1-2, with a possible D match to TRBD1 (6 bases). Per germline, CDR1 SQVTM and CDR2 ANQGSEA. This CDR3 has 13 amino acids. With 1 base removed from V and 5 bases from J, the gap between germline ends came to 11 bases. The CDR3, as DNA: TGCAGCGTTGAAGTAGGGGGTCGTTATGGCTACACCTTC. It encodes CSVEVGGRYGYTF.

J is TRBJ1-4 and V is TRBV4-3; D is unclear. The germline gives CDR1 LGHNA, CDR2 YSLEER. The CDR3 has 16 amino acids. Trimming shortened V by 3 bases and J by 0 bases, and 11 bases separated the two germline ends. The CDR3 region has the DNA TGCGCCAGCAGCCACGAATGGCGAGCAACTAATGAAAAACTGTTTTTT. It translates to CASSHEWRATNEKLFF.

The DNA for the CDR3 is TGTGCCAGCAGTTTAGGAGAGAGGGAAAGTACCTTC. Its translation is CASSLGERESTF. V usage is TRBV28 and J usage is TRBJ1-2; unclear D gene. The CDR3 is 12 amino acids. Trimming stripped 2 bases from V and 14 bases from J, with 15 bases between. Germline CDR1 reads MDHEN; CDR2 reads SYDVKM.

The genes are TRBV5-1 and TRBJ1-5, with 9 bases fitting TRBD1. The J segment lost 9 bases and the V segment lost 0 bases, leaving 7 bases of the junction unmatched. The CDR3 runs 15 residues. The germline V gene has CDR1 SGHRS and CDR2 YFSETQ. CDR3 region: CASSLVGTGLTPQHF. CDR3 sequence (DNA): TGCGCCAGCAGCTTGGTAGGGACAGGGCTCACGCCCCAGCATTTT.

The rearrangement links TRBV9 to TRBJ2-1, with TRBD1 identical over 8 bases. Trimming at V came to 0 bases and at J to 6 bases, leaving 14 bases not matched to a gene. Germline V gene data show CDR1 as SGDLS and CDR2 as YYNGEE. The CDR3 contains 18 residues. The CDR3 DNA reads as TGTGCCAGCAGCGTAGAAGGGGTAGTGGGACAGGCATCCAATGAGCAGTTCTTC. It codes for CASSVEGVVGQASNEQFF.

This rearrangement joins TRBV7-2 to TRBJ2-3, with TRBD2 matching 8 bases. CDR1 is SGHTA and CDR2 is FQGNSA in the germline V gene. Germline trimming cut 2 bases from V and 8 bases from J; bases unmatched to any gene: 0. The CDR3 runs 12 residues. The CDR3 nucleotides read TGTGCCAGCAGCTTAACTAGCGGTACGCAGTATTTT. It translates to CASSLTSGTQYF.

This chain links TRBV5-4 with TRBJ2-7, with 9 positions matching TRBD2. With V trimmed by 4 bases and J by 4 bases, 9 bases remained unmatched. Looked up from germline, CDR1 is SGHNT and CDR2 is YYREEE (reference sequence). The CDR3 runs to 15 residues. In nucleotides, the CDR3 is TGTGCCAGCAGCGCACCCGGGACTAGCATATACGAGCAGTACTTC. This encodes CASSAPGTSIYEQYF.

The table lists this clone with a few counts. V and J are TRBV19 and TRBJ2-7; D remains ambiguous. This CDR3 has 13 residues. Trimming removed 3 bases at V and 0 bases at J, with 6 bases between. Germline CDR1 reads LNHDA; CDR2 reads SQIVND (reference sequence). This CDR3 is CASSMAGSYEQYF. As DNA, the CDR3 is TGTGCCAGTAGTATGGCAGGCTCCTACGAGCAGTACTTC.

The genes are TRBV27 and TRBJ2-5; D call uncertain. Germline loops: CDR1 MNHEY, CDR2 SMNVEV (reference sequence). The V end lost 5 bases, the J end lost 0 bases, and 4 bases lay between the germline ends. CDR3 size: 12 residues. CDR3 protein: CASSGNQETQYF. The CDR3 bases are TGTGCCAGCAGTGGCAACCAAGAGACCCAGTACTTC.

This chain joins TRBV9 and TRBJ2-5, with TRBD2 matching 15 bases. V dropped 4 bases and J dropped 5; count of bases not matched to a gene: 6. CDR1 SGDLS and CDR2 YYNGEE come from the germline V gene. This CDR3 comprises 16 residues. CDR3 sequence reads: CASSFGLAGGPETQYF. CDR3 DNA: TGTGCCAGCAGCTTCGGACTAGCGGGAGGGCCTGAGACCCAGTACTTC.

The chain recombines TRBV25-1 with TRBJ1-1; D ambiguous. The V end lost 3 bases, the J end lost 5 bases, and 4 bases lay between the germline ends. The germline gives CDR1 MGHDK, CDR2 SYGVNS. This CDR3 spans 11 amino acids. The CDR3 nucleotides are TGTGCCAGCAGTGATGGGACTGAAGCTTTCTTT. It codes for CASSDGTEAFF.

The chain combines TRBV14 with TRBJ2-1, with D uncertain. The V and J ends lost 2 bases and 10 bases respectively, with 9 bases between them. Germline CDR1 and CDR2: SGHDN and FVKESK. The length of the CDR3 is 12 residues. CDR3 in DNA: TGTGCCAGCAGCCAAAGTCGGCGGGAGCAGTTCTTC. The encoded protein is CASSQSRREQFF.

The chain links TRBV19 to TRBJ2-2; 9 bases align to TRBD1. V lost 7 bases, J lost 6 bases, and 9 bases stayed unmatched. The CDR3 is made up of 15 amino acids. Germline loops: CDR1 LNHDA, CDR2 SQIVND (reference sequence). The CDR3, as DNA: TGTGCCAGTACCGCCGACAGGGGGTCGGCCGGGGAGCTGTTTTTT. Residues: CASTADRGSAGELFF.

The V gene is TRBV5-1, the J gene TRBJ2-3, with 7 bases lining up with TRBD2. The CDR3 is 17 residues long. Unmatched junction bases numbered 12, after V lost 1 base and J lost 4 bases. Germline-derived CDR1 and CDR2 are SGHRS and YFSETQ. DNA of the CDR3: TGCGCCAGCAGCTTGTCGAGGGAGGGCCTTTGGGCAGATACGCAGTATTTT. Translation gives CASSLSREGLWADTQYF. The complete variable domain, with remaining parts taken from reference TRBV5-1 and TRBJ2-3, reads KAGVTQTPRYLIKTRGQQVTLSCSPISGHRSVSWYQQTPGQGLQFLFEYFSETQRNKGNFPGRFSGRQFSNSRSEMNVSTLELGDSALYLCASSLSREGLWADTQYFGPGTRLTVL.

The chain is built from TRBV7-2 and TRBJ1-1, with D perhaps matching TRBD1 (5 bases). Germline V lookup: CDR1 SGHTA, CDR2 FQGNSA. The CDR3 totals 16 residues. V was clipped by 1 base and J by 4 bases, with 16 bases between them. CDR3 coding DNA: TGTGCCAGCAGCTTAGAGCGAATGGGACCCGGCACTGAAGCTTTCTTT. This translates into CASSLERMGPGTEAFF.

The chain links TRBV5-4 to TRBJ2-7; D gene unclear. Looked up from germline, CDR1 is SGHNT and CDR2 is YYREEE (reference sequence). Trimming took 2 bases from V and 2 from J, leaving 11 bases between them. The CDR3 is 14 residues long. CDR3 nucleotide sequence: TGTGCCAGCAGCTTCGGGCGGCTTGCCTACGAGCAGTACTTC. Protein product: CASSFGRLAYEQYF.

The chain uses TRBV5-6 and TRBJ1-6, with no clear D. The V gene's germline CDR1 is SGHDT and CDR2 YYEEEE. Trimming removed 0 bases from V and 8 bases from J, with 12 bases in between. CDR3 size: 15 residues. In DNA, the CDR3 is TGTGCCAGCAGCTTGGGGGTGTCGGAATATTCACCCCTCCACTTT. It codes for CASSLGVSEYSPLHF. Full variable domain (missing parts from reference TRBV5-6 and TRBJ1-6): DAGVTQSPTHLIKTRGQQVTLRCSPKSGHDTVSWYQQALGQGPQFIFQYYEEEERQRGNFPDRFSGHQFPNYSSELNVNALLLGDSALYLCASSLGVSEYSPLHFGNGTRLTVT.

This chain uses TRBV5-5 with TRBJ1-4; 8 bases are shared with TRBD1. The CDR3 extends over 17 amino acids. With V trimmed by 2 bases and J by 7 bases, 13 bases remained unmatched. Germline assignment: CDR1 SGHKS and CDR2 YYEKEE (reference sequence). The CDR3 region is CASSFGQGFLLGEKLFF. The CDR3 nucleotides read TGTGCCAGCAGCTTCGGACAGGGTTTCCTCCTGGGTGAAAAACTGTTTTTT.

This chain joins TRBV2 and TRBJ1-1, with D possibly being TRBD1 (5 bases). The V end lost 11 bases, the J end lost 5 bases, and 12 bases lay between the germline ends. There are 11 residues in the CDR3. CDR1 is SNHLY, CDR2 FYNNEI, per germline. CDR3 region: CASVGGTEAFF. CDR3 nucleotide sequence: TGTGCCTCGGTGGGGGGGACTGAAGCTTTCTTT.